What follows is one T cell receptor (beta chain) and its context. This sample was included in a study of Graves' ophthalmopathy and Graves' hyperthyroidism. Amplification of the TCR beta CDR3 regions used RNA transcripts (as template). Second-round multiplex PCR came after first-round RT-PCR with HTBI primers. Via MiXCR, TCRdb re-called the multiplex PCR reads, giving one row per CDR3 protein. The sample includes around 670,000 distinct CDR3 sequences, 40% of them seen just once. V lost 0 bases to trimming and J lost 5 bases; unmatched junction nucleotides: 5. There are 16 residues in the CDR3. In germline, CDR1 is SEHNR, CDR2 FQNEAQ (reference sequence).

Sequencing used peripheral blood. The rearrangement joins TRBV7-9 to TRBJ2-2, with 8 bases matching TRBD1. The clonotype was recovered from an adult man with Graves' ophthalmopathy. The CDR3 is CASSLAGTGGTGELFF. CDR3 coding DNA: TGTGCCAGCAGCTTAGCCGGGACAGGAGGGACCGGGGAGCTGTTTTTT.